The rows below give T cell receptor beta chains drawn from one sample of a study of PD-1 blockade in classical Hodgkin lymphoma. This table comes from immunoSEQ multiplex PCR, and its TCRdb copy is limited to in-frame clones, with some not included. The sample records approximately 44,000 clones, 69% being singletons. The sequences come from peripheral blood mononuclear cells (PBMCs), collected before the fourth cycle of nivolumab. The receptor set was obtained from a human donor with classical Hodgkin lymphoma. Both conserved end residues are trimmed from each CDR3. The order of the fields is V gene, CDR3 protein.

V gene: TRBV6-5; CDR3 protein: ASSSRGLAGGRQY
V gene: TRBV13; CDR3 protein: ASSLGEGSNGNTIY
V gene: TRBV6-5; CDR3 protein: ASSYGGGSTEAF
V gene: TRBV5-1; CDR3 protein: ASSLSGGDEQY
V gene: TRBV15; CDR3 protein: ATSREIQGGEGTNEKLF
V gene: TRBV4-3; CDR3 protein: ASSHGTYNEQF
V gene: TRBV30; CDR3 protein: AWSMGPRGTDTQY
V gene: TRBV19; CDR3 protein: ASSIGVGQPQH
V gene: TRBV5-1; CDR3 protein: ASSPNSGARGNEQF
V gene: TRBV11-2; CDR3 protein: ASGAGDSTDTQY
V gene: TRBV27; CDR3 protein: LAGGQTDTQY
V gene: TRBV19; CDR3 protein: ASRFGNTIY
V gene: TRBV6-5; CDR3 protein: ASSPWGLSTDTQY
V gene: TRBV4-1; CDR3 protein: ASSQATGTATGGYT
V gene: TRBV2; CDR3 protein: ARQGTDTQY
V gene: TRBV5-1; CDR3 protein: ASTLAPDRGNTQY
V gene: TRBV10-1; CDR3 protein: ASSESASGGKNEQF
V gene: TRBV6-1; CDR3 protein: ASSEVEYSYEQY
V gene: TRBV4-1; CDR3 protein: ASSQSFRGSRTEAF
V gene: TRBV11-3; CDR3 protein: ASSLAGRLNEKLF
V gene: TRBV15; CDR3 protein: ATSRDRLQGAGEKLF
V gene: TRBV9; CDR3 protein: ASSVGGTRGYEQF
V gene: TRBV7-8; CDR3 protein: ASGAGGGSYNEQF
V gene: TRBV6-5; CDR3 protein: ASSYSKRGTEAF
V gene: TRBV28; CDR3 protein: ASSLRLAGAYEQF
V gene: TRBV4-1; CDR3 protein: ASSQEVVARGREKLF